This is a list of T cell receptor delta chains from one sample in a study of gamma-delta T cells after stem cell transplantation. TCRdb re-identified clones in the RT-PCR reads via CATT. The data show over 1,500 delta-chain clones, less than 5.5% seen once. The source material was gamma-delta T cells. The receptor set was obtained from a human donor. It is not recorded whose cells these are; they may come from a transplant donor. The CDR3 runs from the conserved cysteine through the conserved F or W. Fields, in order: D gene, V gene, J gene, clone size, CDR3 protein, CDR3 DNA. D genes are given only for firm matches. Clone size is shown for a subset of rows, as once, few, many or a class of expanded clone.

TRDD3,TRDV2,TRDJ1,large,CACDTLAELGIDTDKLIF,TGTGCCTGTGACACCCTAGCCGAACTGGGGATAGACACCGATAAACTCATCTTT
TRDD3,TRDV2,TRDJ1,large,CACDTVGDTGGPDKLIF,TGTGCCTGTGACACCGTGGGGGATACGGGGGGACCCGATAAACTCATCTTT
TRDD3,TRDV2,TRDJ1,large,CACDPLQTGDGTDKLIF,TGTGCCTGTGACCCCCTACAAACTGGGGATGGCACCGATAAACTCATCTTT
NA,TRDV2,TRDJ1,large,CACDTMGATYTDKLIF,TGTGCCTGTGACACTATGGGGGCGACCTACACCGATAAACTCATCTTT
NA,TRDV2,TRDJ1,medium-sized,CACDTVGAHTDKLIF,TGTGCCTGTGACACCGTGGGGGCTCACACCGATAAACTCATCTTT
NA,TRDV2,TRDJ3,NA,CACDTGWGLSWDTRQMFF,TGTGCCTGTGACACCGGGTGGGGGCTTTCCTGGGACACCCGACAGATGTTTTTC
TRDD3,TRDV2,TRDJ1,NA,CACDSVLGGAYTDKLIF,TGTGCCTGTGACAGTGTACTGGGGGGGGCCTACACCGATAAACTCATCTTT
TRDD3,TRDV2,TRDJ1,hyperexpanded,CACDTVASTGGYAADKLIF,TGTGCCTGTGACACCGTGGCAAGTACTGGGGGATACGCCGCCGATAAACTCATCTTT
TRDD3,TRDV2,TRDJ1,NA,CACDSLLGDTITDKLIF,TGTGCCTGTGACTCCTTACTGGGGGACACGATTACCGATAAACTCATCTTT
NA,TRDV2,TRDJ1,hyperexpanded,CACDTVGATDKLIF,TGTGCCTGTGACACGGTGGGGGCCACCGATAAACTCATCTTT
TRDD3,TRDV2,TRDJ1,NA,CACEALGDRGSFTDKLIF,TGTGCCTGTGAAGCTCTGGGGGATAGGGGTTCTTTCACCGATAAACTCATCTTT